This passage covers 10 T cell receptor beta chains from one sample sequenced in a study of cytotoxic CD8 clonotypes in ibrutinib-treated CLL (dated by TCRdb to the early 2020s). Reading the label with the study, this specimen's time point is: 12 to 13 months on ibrutinib. Libraries were built with the immunoSEQ multiplex PCR assay. This immuneACCESS table, as held by TCRdb, lists in-frame sequences with V and J called but not all clones. Of the missing ones, under half trace to an unresolved V gene in checked studies; the others have no known cause. Counted in this sample were hundreds of thousands of clones; roughly 77% of them appeared once. The ten largest clones add up to about 6.2% of the sample. The input for sequencing was PBMCs, taken after 12 months of ibrutinib treatment. All receptors derive from a human donor with chronic lymphocytic leukemia.

Note on this clone: One end of the junction varies from germline; a read error may be responsible. V and J are TRBV5-6 and TRBJ2-7; D gene unclear. Germline V gene lookup returns CDR1 SGHDT and CDR2 YYEEEE. CDR3 length equals 10 residues. This CDR3 reads CASSSDQPNF. CDR3 DNA: TGTGCCAGCAGCTCGGACCAGCCGAACTTC.

V and J are TRBV7-9 and TRBJ2-3, with unresolved D. Per germline, CDR1 SEHNR and CDR2 FQNEAQ (reference sequence). Deletions cut 1 base from V and 0 bases from J, with 8 bases between. The CDR3 contains 15 residues. CDR3 amino acids: CASSLGVLSTDTQYF. The DNA of the CDR3 is TGTGCCAGCAGCTTAGGGGTCTTAAGCACAGATACGCAGTATTTT.

The chain couples TRBV30 to TRBJ1-3; 7 bases agree with TRBD1. From germline, CDR1 is GTSNPN and CDR2 SVGIG (reference sequence). The V segment lost 5 bases and the J segment 5 bases; nucleotides outside the gene matches: 9. The CDR3 spans 14 residues. The CDR3, as DNA: TGTGCCTGGGGCCGGGACAGTTCACGAAACACCATATATTTT. This encodes CAWGRDSSRNTIYF.

V usage is TRBV5-1 and J usage is TRBJ2-7; TRBD1 aligns across 10 bases. The CDR3 loop spans 16 amino acids. V lost 0 bases to trimming and J lost 3 bases; unmatched junction nucleotides: 6. The germline gives CDR1 SGHRS, CDR2 YFSETQ. Here the CDR3 DNA reads TGCGCCAGCAGCTTGGCCGGGACAGGGGTACTCTACGAGCAGTACTTC. It specifies CASSLAGTGVLYEQYF.

V and J are TRBV7-2 and TRBJ2-7, with 11 bases fitting TRBD2. Unmatched junction bases numbered 8, after V lost 1 base and J lost 6 bases. The length of the CDR3 is 16 residues. CDR1 and CDR2 from the germline V gene are SGHTA and FQGNSA. The CDR3 bases are TGTGCCAGCAGCTTAGATGCGGTACTAGCGGGAGTCGAGCAGTACTTC. It codes for CASSLDAVLAGVEQYF.

In its sample, this clone was seen a few times. The CDR3 nucleotides are TGTGCCTGGAGTAAGGGGGGGAATAGCAATCAGCCCCAGCATTTT. This encodes CAWSKGGNSNQPQHF. The chain employs TRBV30 and TRBJ1-5, with TRBD1 as a possible D gene (6 bases). Trimming took 2 bases from V and 0 from J, leaving 11 bases between them. The CDR3 runs to 15 residues. Germline CDR1 reads GTSNPN; CDR2 reads SVGIG (reference sequence).

This clone appeared once. The chain joins TRBV5-1 to TRBJ2-5; D may be TRBD2 (7 bases). Deletions cut 7 bases from V and 9 bases from J, with 13 bases between. The germline V gene has CDR1 SGHRS and CDR2 YFSETQ. This CDR3 is 11 amino acids long. The CDR3 is CASGKGGAQYF. CDR3 bases: TGCGCCAGCGGCAAGGGGGGGGCCCAGTACTTC.

The CDR3 DNA reads as TGTGCCAGCAGGATCAGACAGGGCCTTGTCCTCTATGGCTACACCTTC. This codes for CASRIRQGLVLYGYTF. The V and J genes are TRBV28 and TRBJ1-2; TRBD1 agrees at 7 bases. Trimming cost V 6 bases and J 4 bases; bases outside gene matches: 14. This CDR3 is 16 amino acids long. Germline V lookup: CDR1 MDHEN, CDR2 SYDVKM.

The V call is TRBV18, the J call TRBJ2-1, with 12 bases matching TRBD2. Germline CDR1 is KGHSH and CDR2 is LQKENI. The CDR3 loop spans 13 amino acids. After removal of 9 bases from V and 7 bases from J, the junction contained 4 bases not matched to a gene. This CDR3 is CASRTSGINEQFF. The CDR3 nucleotides read TGTGCCAGTCGGACTAGCGGGATAAATGAGCAGTTCTTC.

The J gene is TRBJ2-7, the V gene TRBV4-1, with 9 bases fitting TRBD2. Trimming at V came to 0 bases and at J to 2 bases, leaving 2 bases not matched to a gene. CDR3 length: 15 residues. Looked up from germline, CDR1 is MGHRA and CDR2 is YSYEKL. Here the CDR3 reads CASSQDLAGPYEQYF. DNA for the CDR3: TGCGCCAGCAGCCAAGACCTAGCGGGGCCCTACGAGCAGTACTTC.